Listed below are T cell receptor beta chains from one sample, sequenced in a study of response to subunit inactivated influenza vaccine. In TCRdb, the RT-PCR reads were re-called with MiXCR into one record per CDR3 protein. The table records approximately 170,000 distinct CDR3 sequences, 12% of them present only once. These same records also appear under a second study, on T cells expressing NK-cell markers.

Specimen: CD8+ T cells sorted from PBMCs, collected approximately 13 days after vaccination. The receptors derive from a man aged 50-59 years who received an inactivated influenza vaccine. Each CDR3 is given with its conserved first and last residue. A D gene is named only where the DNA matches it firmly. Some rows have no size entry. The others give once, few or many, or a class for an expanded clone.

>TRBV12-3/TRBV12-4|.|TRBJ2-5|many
TGTGCCAGCAGTTTTGGGGTAGCGCAAGAGACCCAGTACTTC
CASSFGVAQETQYF
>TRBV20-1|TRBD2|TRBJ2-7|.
TGCAGTGCTAGAGATATAGCGGGGGCCTACGAGCAGTACTTC
CSARDIAGAYEQYF
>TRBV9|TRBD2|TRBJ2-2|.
TGTGCCAGCAGAGCTAGCGGGAGTACCGGGGAGCTGTTTTTT
CASRASGSTGELFF
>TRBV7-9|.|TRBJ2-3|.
TGTGCCAGCAGCGCCGGGGTTGGGGCCACAGATACGCAGTATTTT
CASSAGVGATDTQYF
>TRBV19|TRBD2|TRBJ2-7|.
TGTGCCAGTACTCCGGGACTAGGGGCCTACGAGCAGTACTTC
CASTPGLGAYEQYF
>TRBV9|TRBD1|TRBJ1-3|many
TGTGCCAGCAGCGGACAGGGCTCTGGAAACACCATATATTTT
CASSGQGSGNTIYF
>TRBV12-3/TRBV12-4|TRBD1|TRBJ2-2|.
TGTGCCAGCAGGGTCCGGGACAGGGGAACCGGGGAGCTGTTTTTT
CASRVRDRGTGELFF
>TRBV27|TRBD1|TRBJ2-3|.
TGTGCCAGCAGTCCCCTGGGACAGACAGATACGCAGTATTTT
CASSPLGQTDTQYF
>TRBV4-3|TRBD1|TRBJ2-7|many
TGCGCCAGCAGCCAAGATTTGGGGACAGGGAACTACGAGCAGTACTTC
CASSQDLGTGNYEQYF
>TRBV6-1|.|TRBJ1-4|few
TGTGCCAGCAGCGAGGGCGTTAATGAAAAACTGTTTTTT
CASSEGVNEKLFF
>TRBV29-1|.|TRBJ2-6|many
TGCAGCGTTGAAGATGTGGGCTCCGGGGCCAACGTCCTGACTTTC
CSVEDVGSGANVLTF
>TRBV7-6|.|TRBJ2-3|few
TGTGCCAGCAGCTTAGGACCGGGGGGCACAGATACGCAGTATTTT
CASSLGPGGTDTQYF
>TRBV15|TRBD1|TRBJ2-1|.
TGTGCCACCAGCAGACAGGGGGCACCGAGGGAGCAGTTCTTC
CATSRQGAPREQFF
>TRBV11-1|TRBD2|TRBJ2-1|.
TGTGCCAGCAGCTCGCCGGGGGGGGTGTACAATGAGCAGTTCTTC
CASSSPGGVYNEQFF
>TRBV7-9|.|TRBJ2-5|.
TGTGCCAGCAGCTTAGGGCCCATAACAGAGACCCAGTACTTC
CASSLGPITETQYF
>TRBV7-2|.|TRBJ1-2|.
TGTGCCAGCAGCTTAGAGGCCAGCTATGGCTACACCTTC
CASSLEASYGYTF
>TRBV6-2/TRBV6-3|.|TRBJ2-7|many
TGTGCCAGCAGTTACGGGGCGGGCTACGAGCAGTACTTC
CASSYGAGYEQYF
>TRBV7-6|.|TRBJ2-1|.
TGTGCCAGCAGCCCCCGGCATGGACAGCCTACTCACAATGAGCAGTTCTTC
CASSPRHGQPTHNEQFF
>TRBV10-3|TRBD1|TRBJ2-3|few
TGTGCCATCAAGGCGGCAGGGGGAGGCACAGATACGCAGTATTTT
CAIKAAGGGTDTQYF
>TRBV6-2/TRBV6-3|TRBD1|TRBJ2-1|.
TGTGCCAGCAGTTTCGTACCGGGACAGGGTTGGGATGAGCAGTTCTTC
CASSFVPGQGWDEQFF
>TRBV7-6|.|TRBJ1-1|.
TGTGCCAGCAGCTTAGGGGTTAGCACTGAAGCTTTCTTT
CASSLGVSTEAFF
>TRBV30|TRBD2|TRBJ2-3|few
TGTGCCTGGAGTCGCGGGGGGGATGATCCGCAGTATTTT
CAWSRGGDDPQYF
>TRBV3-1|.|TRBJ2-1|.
TGTGCCAGCAGCCAAGTTGGGGGACCAGGGCAGTTCTTC
CASSQVGGPGQFF
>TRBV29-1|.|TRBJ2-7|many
TGCAGCGTCGGGGACGGAACCTACGAGCAGTACTTC
CSVGDGTYEQYF
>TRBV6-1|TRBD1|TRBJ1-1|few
TGTGCCAGCAGATCTTTCCGGGACAGGGGGCAAGATACTGAAGCTTTCTTT
CASRSFRDRGQDTEAFF
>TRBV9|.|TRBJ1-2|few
TGTGCCAGCAGCGTAGAAAACACTTACTATGGCTACACCTTC
CASSVENTYYGYTF
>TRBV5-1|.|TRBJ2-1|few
TGCGCCAGCAGCTTGGCAGGGGCTCTGAGGTCCTACAATGAGCAGTTCTTC
CASSLAGALRSYNEQFF
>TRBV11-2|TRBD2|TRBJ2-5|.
TGTGCCAGCAGCTTCATAGCGGGAATGGAAGAGACCCAGTACTTC
CASSFIAGMEETQYF
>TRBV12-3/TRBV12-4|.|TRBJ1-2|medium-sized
TGTGCCAGCAGTTTAGTGCCGGGATTTTATGGCTACACCTTC
CASSLVPGFYGYTF
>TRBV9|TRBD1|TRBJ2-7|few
TGTGCCAGCAGCGAGGGGGACAGGCCTTCCTACGAGCAGTACTTC
CASSEGDRPSYEQYF
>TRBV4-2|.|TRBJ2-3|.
TGTGCCAGCAGCCAAGGGCCAGTAAGCACAGATACGCAGTATTTT
CASSQGPVSTDTQYF
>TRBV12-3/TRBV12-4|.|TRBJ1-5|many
TGTGCCAGCAGTTTATGGGGCGATCAGCCCCAGCATTTT
CASSLWGDQPQHF
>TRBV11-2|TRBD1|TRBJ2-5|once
TGTGCCAGCAGCTTAGTAGTTCAGGGGGACCAGTACTTC
CASSLVVQGDQYF
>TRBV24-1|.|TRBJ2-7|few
TGTGCCACCAGTGGACAGGACTACGAGCAGTACTTC
CATSGQDYEQYF
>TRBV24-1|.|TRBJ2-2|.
TGTGCCACCAGTGATATTCGGGCCACCGGGGAGCTGTTTTTT
CATSDIRATGELFF
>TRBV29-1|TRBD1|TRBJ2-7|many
TGCAGCGTTGTAAGCGACAGGGGGCTCGAGCAGTACTTC
CSVVSDRGLEQYF
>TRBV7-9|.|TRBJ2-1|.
TGTGCCAGCAGCCCACAACCGGGGTCCCCCTACAATGAGCAGTTCTTC
CASSPQPGSPYNEQFF
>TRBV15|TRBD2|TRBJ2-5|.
TGTGCCACCAGCAACCTCTTTCCCTTAGCGGGAGAAGGAGAGACCCAGTACTTC
CATSNLFPLAGEGETQYF
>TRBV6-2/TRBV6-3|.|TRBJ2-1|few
TGTGCCAGCAGTTACTCGTGGGGCGATGAGCAGTTCTTC
CASSYSWGDEQFF
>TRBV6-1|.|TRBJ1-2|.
TGTGCCAGCCTCGACAGGCTTCACTATGGCTACACCTTC
CASLDRLHYGYTF
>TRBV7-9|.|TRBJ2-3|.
TGTGCCAGCAGTACTTTAGCGGCAAACACAGATACGCAGTATTTT
CASSTLAANTDTQYF
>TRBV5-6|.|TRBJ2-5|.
TGTGCCAGCAGCTCTCCCGGGAGTTGGGAGACCCAGTACTTC
CASSSPGSWETQYF
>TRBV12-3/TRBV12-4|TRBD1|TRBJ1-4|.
TGTGCCAGCAGCGTGGGACAGGAGAGGGGTAAACTGTTTTTT
CASSVGQERGKLFF
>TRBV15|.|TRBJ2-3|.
TGTGCCACCAGCGCAAACCGGGAACTAGCAGCTAGCACAGATACGCAGTATTTT
CATSANRELAASTDTQYF
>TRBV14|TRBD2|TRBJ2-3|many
TGTGCCAGCAGCCAAGAGTTGGGCAATAGCGGGGCCCGAGAGGAAACGCAGTATTTT
CASSQELGNSGAREETQYF
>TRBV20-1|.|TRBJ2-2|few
TGCAGTGCTAGGGGTAGCCCCAACACCGGGGAGCTGTTTTTT
CSARGSPNTGELFF
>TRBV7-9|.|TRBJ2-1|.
TGTGCCAGCAGCCCAGCCTGGGGAGAGCAGTTCTTC
CASSPAWGEQFF